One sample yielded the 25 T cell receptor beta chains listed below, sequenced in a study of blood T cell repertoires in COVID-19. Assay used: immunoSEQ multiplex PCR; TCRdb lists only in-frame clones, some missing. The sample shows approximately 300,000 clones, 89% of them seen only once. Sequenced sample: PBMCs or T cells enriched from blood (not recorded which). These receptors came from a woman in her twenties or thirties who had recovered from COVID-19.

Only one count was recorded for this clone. DNA for the CDR3: TGTGCCAGCAGAGACAGGGGGGGGACTGAAGCTTTCTTT. It is translated as CASRDRGGTEAFF. This chain uses TRBV27 with TRBJ1-1, with 9 bases matching TRBD1. In germline, CDR1 is MNHEY, CDR2 SMNVEV (reference sequence). CDR3 length: 13 residues. The trim removed 6 bases at V and 5 bases at J, leaving 4 bases unmatched.

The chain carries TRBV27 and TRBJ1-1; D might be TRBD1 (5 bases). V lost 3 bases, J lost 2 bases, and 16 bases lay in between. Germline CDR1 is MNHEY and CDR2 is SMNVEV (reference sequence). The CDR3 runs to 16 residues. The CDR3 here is CASSLSRVPSNTEAFF. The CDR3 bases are TGTGCCAGCAGTTTGTCCAGGGTCCCTTCAAACACTGAAGCTTTCTTT.

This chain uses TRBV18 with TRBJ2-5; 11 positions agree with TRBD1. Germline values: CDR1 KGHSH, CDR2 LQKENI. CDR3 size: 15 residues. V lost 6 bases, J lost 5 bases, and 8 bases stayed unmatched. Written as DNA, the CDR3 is TGTGCCAGCTCGACGGACAGGGGGCGTCGGGAGACCCAGTACTTC. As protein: CASSTDRGRRETQYF.

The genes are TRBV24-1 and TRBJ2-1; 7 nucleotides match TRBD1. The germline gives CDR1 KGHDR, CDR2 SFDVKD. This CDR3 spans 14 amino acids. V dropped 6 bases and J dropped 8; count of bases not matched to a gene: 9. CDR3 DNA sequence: TGTGCCACCAGTCCACCGGGACAGCCCCATGAGCAGTTCTTC. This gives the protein CATSPPGQPHEQFF.

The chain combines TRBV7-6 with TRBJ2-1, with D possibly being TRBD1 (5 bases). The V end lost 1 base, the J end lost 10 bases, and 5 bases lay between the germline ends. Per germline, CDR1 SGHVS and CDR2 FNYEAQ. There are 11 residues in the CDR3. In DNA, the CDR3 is TGTGCCAGCAGCTTAGAGGGGGAGCAGTTCTTC. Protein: CASSLEGEQFF.

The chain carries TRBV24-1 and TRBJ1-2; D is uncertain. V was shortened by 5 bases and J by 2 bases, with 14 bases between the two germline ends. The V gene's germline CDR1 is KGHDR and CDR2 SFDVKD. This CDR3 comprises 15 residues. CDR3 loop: CATSAFRDGNYGYTF. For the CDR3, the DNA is TGTGCCACCAGTGCTTTCAGAGACGGGAACTATGGCTACACCTTC.

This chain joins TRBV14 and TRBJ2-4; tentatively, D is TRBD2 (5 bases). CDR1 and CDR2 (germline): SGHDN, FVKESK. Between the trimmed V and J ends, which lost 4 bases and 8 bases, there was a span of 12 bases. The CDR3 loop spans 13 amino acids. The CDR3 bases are TGTGCCAGCAGCCGCCGGGGAGTGGACATTCAGTACTTC. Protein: CASSRRGVDIQYF.

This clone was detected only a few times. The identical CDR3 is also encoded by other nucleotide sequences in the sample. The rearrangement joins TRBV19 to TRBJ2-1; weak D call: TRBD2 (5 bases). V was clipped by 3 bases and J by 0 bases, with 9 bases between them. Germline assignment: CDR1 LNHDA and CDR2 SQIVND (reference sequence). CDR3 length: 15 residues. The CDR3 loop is CASSIEGSSYNEQFF. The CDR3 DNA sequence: TGTGCCAGTAGTATCGAGGGTAGCTCCTACAATGAGCAGTTCTTC.

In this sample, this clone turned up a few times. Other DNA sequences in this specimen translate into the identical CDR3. In nucleotides, the CDR3 is TGTGCCAGCAGCCAAGGACAGGGAGGAAATCAGCCCCAGCATTTT. This translates into CASSQGQGGNQPQHF. The chain links TRBV4-2 to TRBJ1-5, with 7 nucleotides matching TRBD1. The CDR3 contains 15 residues. V trimming: 1 base; J trimming: 4 bases; junction bases outside the gene matches: 4. In germline, CDR1 is LGHNA, CDR2 YNFKEQ.

CDR3 residues: CASSPVQGEQFF. The CDR3, as DNA: TGTGCCAGCAGCCCTGTCCAGGGTGAGCAGTTCTTC. This sequence joins TRBV14 and TRBJ2-1; TRBD1 might be the D (5 bases). The CDR3 sequence is 12 residues long. Germline values: CDR1 SGHDN, CDR2 FVKESK. The V gene lost 4 bases and the J gene lost 9 bases, with 10 bases spanning the gap.

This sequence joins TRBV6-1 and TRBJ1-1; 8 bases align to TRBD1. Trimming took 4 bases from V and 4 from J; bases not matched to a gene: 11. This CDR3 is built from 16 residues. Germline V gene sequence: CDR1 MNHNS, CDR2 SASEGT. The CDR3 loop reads CASSARQGAWGTEAFF. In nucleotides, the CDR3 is TGTGCCAGCAGTGCACGGCAGGGGGCTTGGGGCACTGAAGCTTTCTTT.

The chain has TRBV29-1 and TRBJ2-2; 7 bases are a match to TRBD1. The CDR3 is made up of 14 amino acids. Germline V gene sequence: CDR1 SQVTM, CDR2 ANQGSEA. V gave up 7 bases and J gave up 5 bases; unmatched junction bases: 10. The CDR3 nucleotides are TGCAGCGGGGGTGACAGGGCCGGAACCGGGGAGCTGTTTTTT. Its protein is CSGGDRAGTGELFF.

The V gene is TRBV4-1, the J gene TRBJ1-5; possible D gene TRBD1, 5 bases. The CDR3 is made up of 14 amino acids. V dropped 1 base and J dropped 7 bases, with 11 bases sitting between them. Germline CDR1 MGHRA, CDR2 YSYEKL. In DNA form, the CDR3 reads TGCGCCAGCAGCCAAGTCTACCCAGGGCAGCCCCAGCATTTT. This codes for CASSQVYPGQPQHF.

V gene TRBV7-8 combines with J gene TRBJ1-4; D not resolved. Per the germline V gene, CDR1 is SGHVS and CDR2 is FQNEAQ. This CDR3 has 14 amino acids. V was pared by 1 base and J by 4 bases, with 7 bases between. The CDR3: CASSLGGINEKLFF. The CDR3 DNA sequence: TGTGCCAGCAGCTTAGGAGGGATTAATGAAAAACTGTTTTTT.

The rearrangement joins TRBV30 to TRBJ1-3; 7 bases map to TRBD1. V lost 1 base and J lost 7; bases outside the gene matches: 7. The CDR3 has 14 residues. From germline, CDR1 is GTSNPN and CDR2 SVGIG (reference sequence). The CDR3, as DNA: TGTGCCTGGAGTGGGACAGGAGGGCGGAACACCATATATTTT. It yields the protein CAWSGTGGRNTIYF.

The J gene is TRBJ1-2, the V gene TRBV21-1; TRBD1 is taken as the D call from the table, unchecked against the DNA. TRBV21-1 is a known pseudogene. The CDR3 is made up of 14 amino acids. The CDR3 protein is CASSKAGKLYGYTF. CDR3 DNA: TGTGCCAGCAGCAAGGCAGGGAAGCTCTATGGCTACACCTTC.

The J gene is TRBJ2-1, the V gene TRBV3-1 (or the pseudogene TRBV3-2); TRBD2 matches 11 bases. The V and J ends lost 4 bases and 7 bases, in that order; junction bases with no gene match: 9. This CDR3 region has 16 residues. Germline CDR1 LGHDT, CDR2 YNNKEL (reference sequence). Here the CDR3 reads CASSPPDSGRGNEQFF. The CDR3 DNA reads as TGTGCCAGCAGCCCCCCAGATAGCGGGAGGGGTAATGAGCAGTTCTTC.

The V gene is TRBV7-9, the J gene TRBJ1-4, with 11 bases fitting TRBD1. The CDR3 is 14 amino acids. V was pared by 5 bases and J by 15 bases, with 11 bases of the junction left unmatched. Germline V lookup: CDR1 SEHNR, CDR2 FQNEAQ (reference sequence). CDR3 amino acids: CASSAPGQGGRMFF. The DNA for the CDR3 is TGTGCCAGCAGCGCTCCGGGACAGGGGGGGAGGATGTTTTTT.

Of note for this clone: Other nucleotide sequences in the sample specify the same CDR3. The CDR3, as DNA: TGCGCCAGCAGCTTATTACAGGGGAACACTGAAGCTTTCTTT. Its protein is CASSLLQGNTEAFF. The chain combines TRBV5-1 with TRBJ1-1; maybe TRBD1 (6 bases). Germline CDR1 reads SGHRS; CDR2 reads YFSETQ. With 2 bases removed from V and 1 base from J, the gap between germline ends came to 9 bases. This CDR3 is 14 amino acids long.

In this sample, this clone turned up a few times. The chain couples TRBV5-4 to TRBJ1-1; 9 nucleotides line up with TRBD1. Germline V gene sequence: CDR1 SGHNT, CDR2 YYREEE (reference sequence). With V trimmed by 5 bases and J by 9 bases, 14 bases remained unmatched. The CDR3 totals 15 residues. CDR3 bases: TGTGCCAGCAGGGAAATGGGACAGGGCTTGTGGAAAGCTTTCTTT. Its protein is CASREMGQGLWKAFF.

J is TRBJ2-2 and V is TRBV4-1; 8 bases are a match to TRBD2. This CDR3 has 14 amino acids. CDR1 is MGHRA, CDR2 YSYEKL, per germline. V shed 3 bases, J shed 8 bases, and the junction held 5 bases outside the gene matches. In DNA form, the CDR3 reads TGCGCCAGCAGCCAGCCAGCGGGAGCTGGGGAGCTGTTTTTT. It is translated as CASSQPAGAGELFF.

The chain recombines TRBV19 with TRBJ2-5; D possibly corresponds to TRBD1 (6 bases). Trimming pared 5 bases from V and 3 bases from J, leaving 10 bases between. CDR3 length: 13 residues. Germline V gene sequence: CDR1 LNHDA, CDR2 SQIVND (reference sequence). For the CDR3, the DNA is TGTGCCAGTAGTTACAGGGAGAAAGAGACCCAGTACTTC. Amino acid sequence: CASSYREKETQYF. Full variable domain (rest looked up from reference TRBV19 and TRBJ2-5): DGGITQSPKYLFRKEGQNVTLSCEQNLNHDAMYWYRQDPGQGLRLIYYSQIVNDFQKGDIAEGYSVSREKKESFPLTVTSAQKNPTAFYLCASSYREKETQYFGPGTRLLVL.

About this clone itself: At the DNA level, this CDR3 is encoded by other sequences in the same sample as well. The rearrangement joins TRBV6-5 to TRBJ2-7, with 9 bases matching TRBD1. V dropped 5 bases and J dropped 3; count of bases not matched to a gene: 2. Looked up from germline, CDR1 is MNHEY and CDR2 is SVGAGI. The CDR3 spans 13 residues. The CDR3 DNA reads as TGTGCCAGCAGTCGGGGACAGGGCTACGAGCAGTACTTC. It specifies CASSRGQGYEQYF.

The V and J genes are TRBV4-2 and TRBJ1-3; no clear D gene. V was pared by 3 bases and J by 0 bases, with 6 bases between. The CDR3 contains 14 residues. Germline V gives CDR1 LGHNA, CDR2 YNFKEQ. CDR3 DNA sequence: TGTGCCAGCAGCCATAGTAGCTCTGGAAACACCATATATTTT. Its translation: CASSHSSSGNTIYF.

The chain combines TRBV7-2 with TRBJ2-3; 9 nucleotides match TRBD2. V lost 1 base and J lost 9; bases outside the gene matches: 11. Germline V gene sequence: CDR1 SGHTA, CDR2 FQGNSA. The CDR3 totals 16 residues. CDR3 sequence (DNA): TGTGCCAGCAGCTTAGTTATAGCGGGGGCGCTTGGCACGCAGTATTTT. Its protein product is CASSLVIAGALGTQYF.